This T cell receptor (beta chain) comes out of a study of kidney transplant recipient with SARS-CoV-2 infection. TCRdb called the reads again in MiXCR, with one record for every CDR3 protein. Here the sample spans fewer than 250,000 distinct CDR3 sequences, about 28% being singletons. Notes on this clonotype: A much larger clone sits a single nucleotide away, making a read error possible.

The CDR3 is 16 amino acids. This clonotype was obtained from a male patient between 25 and 39 years old who had COVID-19 and was a kidney transplant recipient. Some T cells here may be from the graft donor. This chain connects TRBV21-1 to TRBJ1-1. TRBV21-1 is noted as a pseudogene. This specimen consisted of a blood sample, obtained at baseline and on approximately day 120 from a kidney transplant recipient. DNA of the CDR3: TGTGCCAGCAGCAATTTGGTAGCTCCAATTCGCACTGAAGCTTTCTTT. It specifies CASSNLVAPIRTEAFF.